This section outlines one T cell receptor beta chain sequence together with its context. Its binding antigen is unknown. The input lacks base qualities; no much larger clone sits a single base away. This sample is drawn from a study of blood T cell repertoires in COVID-19 (TCRdb year 2020). Describing the broader study: Collaborator samples came from the United States, Italy and Spain and covered acute and convalescent phases of COVID-19. The prospective study material was composed of cDNA or gDNA derived from T cells, B-cell-depleted T cells, or PBMCs. The repertoires were made available in a free public database intended to serve as a resource for research on the immune response to SARS-CoV-2. Subjects who had been exposed to COVID-19, were actively infected with it, or had recovered from it provided the deeply sampled blood TCRbeta repertoires that made up the dataset. Samples came from the ongoing ImmuneRACE study (first 160 participants) plus 1,254 subjects from 6 global collaborators. HLA class I and class II types, where available, came from metadata supplied by the sample provider rather than from assay-based typing. Nearly every sample came with metadata listing a de-identified subject ID, COVID-19 status, age in years and sex. What the study reported, not specific to this receptor: The amount of clinical and demographic metadata varied by source and participant and was provided uncurated.

The CDR3 starts with the cysteine, ends with the phenylalanine, and has 13 residues. Just the 39-base CDR3 DNA is kept, in frame starting at base 1. V is pared back by 3 bases and J by 13 bases, with 19 bases lying between the germline termini. The germline V gene sets CDR1 to SGHRS and CDR2 to YFSETQ. Enrolling through a virtual design, the prospective study's participants ranged in age from about 18 to 100 years and lived across 24 United States geographic areas. In the prospective study, cohorts were assigned on the basis of participant-reported clinical history obtained from a screening survey and a study questionnaire. Recovered participants in ImmuneRACE Cohort 3 were defined as having two consecutive negative NP/OP PCR tests, clearance from a healthcare professional, or resolution of symptoms. In the prospective study, whole blood, serum and a nasopharyngeal or oropharyngeal swab were collected from each participant by mobile phlebotomists. Additional blood draws and questionnaires over an approximately 2-month period could optionally be provided by prospective study participants. Blood samples from the prospective study were shipped frozen or at room temperature prior to DNA extraction.

TCRbeta CDR3 regions were amplified from genomic DNA using the immunoSEQ Assay, a bias-controlled multiplex PCR. Turning to the authors' computational methods: The number of nucleated cells in each sample was estimated by amplification of reference gene primers within the assay. To quantify the absolute abundance of each unique TCRbeta CDR3 rearrangement, sequence reads were collapsed and filtered. Productive Simpson clonality was computed per sample as the square root of Simpson's diversity index over productive rearrangements. TCRdb carries this immuneACCESS record with in-frame sequences only. Its versions omit some clonotypes, under half of them owing to an unresolved V gene in the studies checked, with the rest unexplained. V and J calls plus clone size are reproduced from that table; the DNA served to infer D and trimming. This sample gives a few hundred thousand clones in total; approximately 83% of them show up just once. The ten top clones hold around 3.6% of the sample.

The clonotype was recovered from a man aged 45 to 65 who had recovered from COVID-19. Sequenced material: PBMCs or T cells enriched from blood (not recorded which). Recombination connected TRBV5-1 to TRBJ1-2; D gene: possibly TRBD1, on 6 matching bases. The CDR3 reads as follows: CASSYQIGGDCTF. The DNA sequence is given as TGCGCCAGCAGCTACCAAATTGGGGGCGACTGCACCTTC.